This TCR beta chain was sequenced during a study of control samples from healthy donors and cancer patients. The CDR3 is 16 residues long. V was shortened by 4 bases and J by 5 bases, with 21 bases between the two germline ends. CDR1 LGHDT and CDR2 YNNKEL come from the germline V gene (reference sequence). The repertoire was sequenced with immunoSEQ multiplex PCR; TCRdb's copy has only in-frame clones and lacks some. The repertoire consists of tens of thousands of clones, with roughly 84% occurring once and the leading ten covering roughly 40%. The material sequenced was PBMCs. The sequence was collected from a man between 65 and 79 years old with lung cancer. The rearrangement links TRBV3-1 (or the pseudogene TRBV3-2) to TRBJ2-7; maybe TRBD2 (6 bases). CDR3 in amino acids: CASSLRGPRPGDEQYF. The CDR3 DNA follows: TGTGCCAGCAGCCTGAGAGGTCCCCGTCCGGGGGACGAGCAGTACTTC.